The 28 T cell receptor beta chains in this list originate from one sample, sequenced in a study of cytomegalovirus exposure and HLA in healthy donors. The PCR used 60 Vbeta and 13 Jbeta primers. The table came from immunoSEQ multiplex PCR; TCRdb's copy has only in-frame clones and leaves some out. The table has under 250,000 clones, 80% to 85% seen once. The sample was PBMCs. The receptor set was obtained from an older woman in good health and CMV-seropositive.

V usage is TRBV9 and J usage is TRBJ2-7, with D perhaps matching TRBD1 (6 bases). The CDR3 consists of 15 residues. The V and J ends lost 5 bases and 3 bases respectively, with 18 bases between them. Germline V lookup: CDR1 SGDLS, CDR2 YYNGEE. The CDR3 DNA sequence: TGTGCCAGCAGAAACAAGACGACAGGAGTCTACGAGCAGTACTTC. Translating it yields CASRNKTTGVYEQYF. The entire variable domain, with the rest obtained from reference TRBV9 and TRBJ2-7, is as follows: DSGVTQTPKHLITATGQRVTLRCSPRSGDLSVYWYQQSLDQGLQFLIQYYNGEERAKGNILERFSAQQFPDLHSELNLSSLELGDSALYFCASRNKTTGVYEQYFGPGTRLTVT.

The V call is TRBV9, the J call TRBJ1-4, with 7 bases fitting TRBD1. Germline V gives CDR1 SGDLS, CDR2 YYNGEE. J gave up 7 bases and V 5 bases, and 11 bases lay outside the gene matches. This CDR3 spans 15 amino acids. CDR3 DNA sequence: TGTGCCAGCAGTGAACAGGGGACGGTTCTTGAAAAACTGTTTTTT. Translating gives CASSEQGTVLEKLFF.

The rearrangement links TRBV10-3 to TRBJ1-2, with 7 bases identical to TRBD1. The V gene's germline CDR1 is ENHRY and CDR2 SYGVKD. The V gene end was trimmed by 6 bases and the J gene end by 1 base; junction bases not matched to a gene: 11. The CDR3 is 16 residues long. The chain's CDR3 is CAISPQGRRGNYGYTF. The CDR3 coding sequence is TGTGCCATCAGCCCACAGGGGAGGCGGGGTAACTATGGCTACACCTTC.

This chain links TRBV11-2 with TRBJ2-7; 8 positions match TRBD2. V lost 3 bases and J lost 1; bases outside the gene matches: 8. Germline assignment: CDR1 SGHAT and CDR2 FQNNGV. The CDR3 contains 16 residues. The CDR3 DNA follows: TGTGCCAGCAGCTTGATGGGGACTAGTATTTCCTACGAGCAGTACTTC. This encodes CASSLMGTSISYEQYF.

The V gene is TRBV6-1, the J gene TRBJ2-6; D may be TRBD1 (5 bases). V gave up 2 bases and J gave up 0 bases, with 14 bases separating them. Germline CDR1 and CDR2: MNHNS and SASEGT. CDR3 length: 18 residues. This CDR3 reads CASSETGRARSGANVLTF. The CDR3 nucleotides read TGTGCCAGCAGTGAAACGGGCAGGGCCCGCTCTGGGGCCAACGTCCTGACTTTC.

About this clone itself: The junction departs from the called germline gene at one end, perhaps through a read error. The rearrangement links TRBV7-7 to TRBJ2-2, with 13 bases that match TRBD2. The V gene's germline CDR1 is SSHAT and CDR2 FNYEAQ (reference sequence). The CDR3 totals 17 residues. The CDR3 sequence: CASSWGTSGRATGELFF. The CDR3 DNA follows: TGTGCTAGCAGCTGGGGTACTAGCGGGAGGGCTACCGGGGAGCTGTTTTTT.

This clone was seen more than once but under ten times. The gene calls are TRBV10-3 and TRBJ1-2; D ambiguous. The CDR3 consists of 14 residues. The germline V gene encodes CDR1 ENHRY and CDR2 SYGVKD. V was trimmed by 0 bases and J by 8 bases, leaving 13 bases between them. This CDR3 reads CAISESRGYEGYTF. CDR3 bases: TGTGCCATCAGTGAGTCTAGAGGGTACGAGGGCTACACCTTC.

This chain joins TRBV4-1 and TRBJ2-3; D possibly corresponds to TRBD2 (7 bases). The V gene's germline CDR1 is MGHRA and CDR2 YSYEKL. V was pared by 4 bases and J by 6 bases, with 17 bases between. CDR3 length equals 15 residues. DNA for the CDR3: TGCGCCAGCAGCCGGGGGGGGCGGGAGCGGGATACGCAGTATTTT. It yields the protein CASSRGGRERDTQYF.

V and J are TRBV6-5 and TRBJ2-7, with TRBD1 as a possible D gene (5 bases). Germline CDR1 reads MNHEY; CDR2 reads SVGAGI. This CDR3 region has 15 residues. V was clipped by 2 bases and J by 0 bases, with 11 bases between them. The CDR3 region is CASSYADKFSYEQYF. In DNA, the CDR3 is TGTGCCAGCAGTTACGCGGACAAGTTCTCCTACGAGCAGTACTTC.

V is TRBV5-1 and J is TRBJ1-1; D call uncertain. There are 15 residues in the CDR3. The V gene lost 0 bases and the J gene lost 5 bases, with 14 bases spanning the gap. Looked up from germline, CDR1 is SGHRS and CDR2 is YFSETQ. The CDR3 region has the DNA TGCGCCAGCAGCTTGGTTGCGCCTCCGGGAACTGAAGCTTTCTTT. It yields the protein CASSLVAPPGTEAFF.

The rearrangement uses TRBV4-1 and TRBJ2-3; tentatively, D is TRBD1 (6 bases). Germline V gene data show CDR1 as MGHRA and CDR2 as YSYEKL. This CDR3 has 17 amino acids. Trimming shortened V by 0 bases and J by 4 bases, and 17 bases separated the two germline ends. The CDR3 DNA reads TGCGCCAGCAGCCAAGAAGGGGGTGGGCAGGCATCAGATACGCAGTATTTT. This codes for CASSQEGGGQASDTQYF.

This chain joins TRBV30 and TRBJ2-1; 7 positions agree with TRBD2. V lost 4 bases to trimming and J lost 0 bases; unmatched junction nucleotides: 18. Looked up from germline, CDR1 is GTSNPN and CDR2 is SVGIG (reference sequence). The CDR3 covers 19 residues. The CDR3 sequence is CAWTGPPVLASSSYNEQFF. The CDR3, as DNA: TGTGCCTGGACCGGCCCCCCCGTACTAGCGTCGAGCTCCTACAATGAGCAGTTCTTC.

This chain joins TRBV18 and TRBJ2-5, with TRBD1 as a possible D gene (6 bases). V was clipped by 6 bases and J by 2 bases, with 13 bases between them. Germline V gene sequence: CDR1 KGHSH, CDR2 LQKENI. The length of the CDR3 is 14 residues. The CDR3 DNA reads TGTGCCAGCTCGGGGGACACATTTCAAGAGACCCAGTACTTC. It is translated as CASSGDTFQETQYF.

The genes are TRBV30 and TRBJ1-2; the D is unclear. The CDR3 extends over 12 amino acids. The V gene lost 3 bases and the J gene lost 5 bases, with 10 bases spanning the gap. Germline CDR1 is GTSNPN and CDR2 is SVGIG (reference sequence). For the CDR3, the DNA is TGTGCCTGGAGCGGAGGGCCATATGGCTACACCTTC. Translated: CAWSGGPYGYTF.

The CDR3 DNA is TGTGCAAGTCGCCGATCTATAGCGGGGGCCAGGGATGAGCAGTTCTTC. As protein: CASRRSIAGARDEQFF. The V call is TRBV12-2, the J call TRBJ2-1; the table's D call, TRBD2, has no DNA check behind it. TRBV12-2 is given as a pseudogene. This CDR3 is built from 16 residues.

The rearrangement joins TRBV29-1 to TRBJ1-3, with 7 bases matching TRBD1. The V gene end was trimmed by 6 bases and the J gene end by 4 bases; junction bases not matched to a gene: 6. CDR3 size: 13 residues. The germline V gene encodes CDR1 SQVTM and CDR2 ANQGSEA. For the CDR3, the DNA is TGCAGCGTCGGGGTCAGGGGGGGAAACACCATATATTTT. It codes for CSVGVRGGNTIYF.

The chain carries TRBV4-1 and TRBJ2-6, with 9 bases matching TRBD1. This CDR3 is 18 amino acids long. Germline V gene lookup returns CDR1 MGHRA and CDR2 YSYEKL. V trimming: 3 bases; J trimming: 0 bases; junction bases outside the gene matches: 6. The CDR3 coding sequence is TGCGCCAGCAGCCATCGGGACAGGGACCTCTCTGGGGCCAACGTCCTGACTTTC. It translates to CASSHRDRDLSGANVLTF.

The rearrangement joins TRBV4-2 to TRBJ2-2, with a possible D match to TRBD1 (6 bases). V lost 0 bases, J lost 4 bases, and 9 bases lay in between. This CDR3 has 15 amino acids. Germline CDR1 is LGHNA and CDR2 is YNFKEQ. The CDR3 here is CASSQEVGGTGELFF. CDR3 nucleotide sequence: TGTGCCAGCAGCCAAGAGGTAGGGGGCACCGGGGAGCTGTTTTTT.

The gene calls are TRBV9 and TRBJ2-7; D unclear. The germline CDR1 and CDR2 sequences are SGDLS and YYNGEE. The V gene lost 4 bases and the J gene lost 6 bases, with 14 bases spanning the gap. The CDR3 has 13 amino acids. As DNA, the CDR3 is TGTGCCAGCAGCCCCCCTTTAAAGCCCGAGCAGTACTTC. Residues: CASSPPLKPEQYF.

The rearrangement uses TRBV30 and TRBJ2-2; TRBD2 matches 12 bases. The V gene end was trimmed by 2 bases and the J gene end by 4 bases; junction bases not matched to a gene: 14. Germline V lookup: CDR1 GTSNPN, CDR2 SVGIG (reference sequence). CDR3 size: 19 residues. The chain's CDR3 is CAWSSRLAGGRISTGELFF. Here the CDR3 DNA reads TGTGCCTGGAGTAGCCGGCTAGCGGGAGGGCGGATTAGCACCGGGGAGCTGTTTTTT.

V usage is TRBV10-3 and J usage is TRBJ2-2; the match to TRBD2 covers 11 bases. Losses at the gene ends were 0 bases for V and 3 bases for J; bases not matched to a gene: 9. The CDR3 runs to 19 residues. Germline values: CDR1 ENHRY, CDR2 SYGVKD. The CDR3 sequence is CAISESRLAGGGHTGELFF. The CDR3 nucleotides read TGTGCCATCAGTGAGTCCCGGCTAGCGGGAGGTGGGCACACCGGGGAGCTGTTTTTT.

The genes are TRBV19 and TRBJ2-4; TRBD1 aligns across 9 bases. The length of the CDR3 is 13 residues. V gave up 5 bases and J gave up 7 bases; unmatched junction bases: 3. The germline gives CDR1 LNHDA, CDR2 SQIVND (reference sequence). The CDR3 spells CASSWDRANIQYF. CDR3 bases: TGTGCCAGTAGTTGGGACAGGGCCAACATTCAGTACTTC.

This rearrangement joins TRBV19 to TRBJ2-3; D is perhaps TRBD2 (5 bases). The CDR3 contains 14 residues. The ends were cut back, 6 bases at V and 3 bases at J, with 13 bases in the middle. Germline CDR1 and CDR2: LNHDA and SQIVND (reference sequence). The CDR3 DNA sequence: TGTGCCAGTAGGGCCGGACTCGGGACAGATACGCAGTATTTT. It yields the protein CASRAGLGTDTQYF.

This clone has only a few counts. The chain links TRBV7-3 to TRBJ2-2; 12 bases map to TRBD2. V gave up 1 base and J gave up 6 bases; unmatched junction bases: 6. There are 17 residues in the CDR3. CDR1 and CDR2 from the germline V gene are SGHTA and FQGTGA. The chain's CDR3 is CASSLMVTSGRPGELFF. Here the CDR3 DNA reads TGTGCCAGCAGCTTAATGGTGACTAGCGGGAGACCCGGGGAGCTGTTTTTT.

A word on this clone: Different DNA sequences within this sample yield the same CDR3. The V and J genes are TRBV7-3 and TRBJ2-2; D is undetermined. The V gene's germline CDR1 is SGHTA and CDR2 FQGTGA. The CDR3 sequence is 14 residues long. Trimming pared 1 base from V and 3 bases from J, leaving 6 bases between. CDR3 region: CASSLSRDTGELFF. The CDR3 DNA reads TGTGCCAGCAGCTTAAGTCGGGACACCGGGGAGCTGTTTTTT.

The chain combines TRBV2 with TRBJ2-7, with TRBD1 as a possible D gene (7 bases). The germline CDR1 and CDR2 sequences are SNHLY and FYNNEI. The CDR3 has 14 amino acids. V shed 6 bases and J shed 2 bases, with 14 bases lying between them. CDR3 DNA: TGTGCCAGCAGACGACAGGGAGGCGCCTACGAGCAGTACTTC. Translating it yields CASRRQGGAYEQYF.

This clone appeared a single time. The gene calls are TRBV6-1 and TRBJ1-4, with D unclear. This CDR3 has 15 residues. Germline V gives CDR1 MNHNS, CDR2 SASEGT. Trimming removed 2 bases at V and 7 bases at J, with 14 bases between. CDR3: CASSERTPGGEKLFF. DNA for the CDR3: TGTGCCAGCAGTGAAAGAACTCCCGGAGGTGAAAAACTGTTTTTT.

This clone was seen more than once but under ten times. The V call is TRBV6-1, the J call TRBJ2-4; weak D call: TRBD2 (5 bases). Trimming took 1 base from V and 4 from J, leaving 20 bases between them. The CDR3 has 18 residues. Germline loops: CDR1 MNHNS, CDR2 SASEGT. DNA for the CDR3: TGTGCCAGCAGTGAAGTCCTAAGCGGAGGTTACACTAAAAACATTCAGTACTTC. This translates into CASSEVLSGGYTKNIQYF.